This entry lists 28 T cell receptor beta chains sequenced from one sample in a study of Ad26.COV2.S vaccination and SARS-CoV-2 variants. Clones were read by immunoSEQ multiplex PCR, and TCRdb kept only the in-frame ones, dropping some. Among some 250,000 clones listed, 88% were seen once. Stated treatment: some 19 received Ad26.COV2.S at low or high dose, single or two shots; about five received placebo; per-sample allocation not given. Following the first vaccine or placebo injection, samples were taken on day 63. The sequencing used peripheral blood, collected in a trial of Ad26.COV2.S vaccine versus placebo. Source of these receptors: a person aged 18-60 years who received the Ad26.COV2.S COVID-19 vaccine or a placebo.

The chain employs TRBV6-6 and TRBJ1-1; 12 nucleotides match TRBD1. Germline V CDR1 and CDR2: MNHNY, SVGAGI (reference sequence). V shed 2 bases, J shed 5 bases, and the junction held 6 bases outside the gene matches. CDR3 length: 16 amino acids. CDR3 DNA sequence: TGTGCCAGCAGTTACCCGGGACAGGGGGCCAAGACTGAAGCTTTCTTT. It codes for CASSYPGQGAKTEAFF.

The chain joins TRBV15 to TRBJ2-2; D unresolved. The V gene's germline CDR1 is LNHNV and CDR2 YYDKDF (reference sequence). V lost 7 bases and J lost 1, with 10 bases in between. The CDR3 length is 14 residues. The CDR3 DNA reads TGTGCCACCACCCTAGACGGGAACACCGGGGAGCTGTTTTTT. Translation gives CATTLDGNTGELFF.

The count of this clone is one. The genes are TRBV7-9 and TRBJ2-7, with TRBD2 matching over 11 bases. The junction had 6 bases not matched to a gene; V was cut back by 5 bases and J by 0 bases. CDR1 and CDR2 from the germline V gene are SEHNR and FQNEAQ (reference sequence). CDR3 length: 16 amino acids. The CDR3 bases are TGTGCCAGCAGCCCCTTAGCGGGAGGGCCCTCCTACGAGCAGTACTTC. Residues: CASSPLAGGPSYEQYF.

This rearrangement joins TRBV7-2 to TRBJ2-7; D is uncertain. CDR3 length equals 13 residues. Germline V gene data show CDR1 as SGHTA and CDR2 as FQGNSA. The V end was cut by 0 bases, the J end by 6 bases, with 9 bases between. CDR3 sequence: CASSLAGILEQYF. DNA of the CDR3: TGTGCCAGCAGCTTAGCGGGGATACTCGAGCAGTACTTC.

The chain combines TRBV7-2 with TRBJ2-3, with D possibly being TRBD2 (7 bases). Deletions cut 1 base from V and 7 bases from J, with 18 bases between. Germline assignment: CDR1 SGHTA and CDR2 FQGNSA. The CDR3 loop spans 16 amino acids. CDR3 bases: TGTGCCAGCAGCTTAGTTCGGGGGGCCGGGGGAAATACGCAGTATTTT. Translation: CASSLVRGAGGNTQYF.

The gene calls are TRBV7-8 and TRBJ2-1; 7 bases are a match to TRBD1. The CDR3 runs 16 residues. V gave up 2 bases and J gave up 5 bases; unmatched junction bases: 9. Per germline, CDR1 SGHVS and CDR2 FQNEAQ. The CDR3 sequence is CASSLPGQDRDNEQFF. In nucleotides, the CDR3 is TGTGCCAGCAGCTTACCTGGACAGGATAGGGACAATGAGCAGTTCTTC.

CDR3 DNA: TGTGCCAGCAGCTTGATTGCAGGGATATTTTCAAGGAACACTGAAGCTTTCTTT. The encoded protein is CASSLIAGIFSRNTEAFF. The J gene is TRBJ1-1, the V gene TRBV5-5; D might be TRBD1 (5 bases). V lost 1 base to trimming and J lost 1 base, with 20 bases between them. This CDR3 contains 18 residues. Germline V gene data show CDR1 as SGHKS and CDR2 as YYEKEE (reference sequence). The whole variable domain, filled in from reference TRBV5-5 and TRBJ1-1, reads DAGVTQSPTHLIKTRGQQVTLRCSPISGHKSVSWYQQVLGQGPQFIFQYYEKEERGRGNFPDRFSARQFPNYSSELNVNALLLGDSALYLCASSLIAGIFSRNTEAFFGQGTRLTVV.

The chain employs TRBV28 and TRBJ1-4; tentative D call: TRBD1 (6 bases). The germline gives CDR1 MDHEN, CDR2 SYDVKM. This CDR3 contains 16 residues. The ends were cut back, 2 bases at V and 3 bases at J, with 13 bases in the middle. The DNA of the CDR3 is TGTGCCAGCAGTTTACTACAGGGAACGGCTAATGAAAAACTGTTTTTT. Its translation: CASSLLQGTANEKLFF.

This rearrangement joins TRBV6-5 to TRBJ2-7; 7 nucleotides match TRBD2. Germline-derived CDR1 and CDR2 are MNHEY and SVGAGI. The CDR3 is 14 residues long. The V and J ends lost 7 bases and 3 bases, in that order; junction bases with no gene match: 9. CDR3 sequence: CASTPPSGGYEQYF. The CDR3 nucleotides read TGTGCCAGCACCCCCCCTTCGGGGGGCTACGAGCAGTACTTC.

V gene TRBV6-5 combines with J gene TRBJ2-3, with TRBD2 as a possible D gene (5 bases). CDR3 size: 13 residues. Trimming took off 6 bases at V and 1 base at J, with 8 bases between the two ends. Germline CDR1 is MNHEY and CDR2 is SVGAGI. The CDR3 nucleotides read TGTGCCAGCAGAAGGACTGGCACAGATACGCAGTATTTT. Protein sequence: CASRRTGTDTQYF.

The V call is TRBV5-1, the J call TRBJ2-5; 7 bases agree with TRBD2. The CDR3 runs to 14 residues. V gave up 1 base and J gave up 5 bases; unmatched junction bases: 5. Germline values: CDR1 SGHRS, CDR2 YFSETQ. The CDR3 DNA reads TGCGCCAGCAGCTTGTCTCTGGGGGGGGAGACCCAGTACTTC. Protein sequence: CASSLSLGGETQYF.

This clone was observed a handful of times. The chain recombines TRBV6-5 with TRBJ2-3; possibly TRBD1 for D (6 bases). The germline V and J ends were trimmed by 6 bases and 2 bases, with 12 bases remaining between them. The CDR3 sequence is 14 residues long. CDR1 is MNHEY and CDR2 is SVGAGI in the germline V gene. Written as DNA, the CDR3 is TGTGCCAGCAGCCGCAGGGGCTTCACAGATACGCAGTATTTT. Its translation is CASSRRGFTDTQYF.

This clone was seen a single time. V and J are TRBV30 and TRBJ2-3; 7 nucleotides line up with TRBD1. J was trimmed by 1 base and V by 6 bases; bases with no gene match: 7. Germline loops: CDR1 GTSNPN, CDR2 SVGIG (reference sequence). This CDR3 has 14 amino acids. The CDR3 sequence is CACNRGIGTDTQYF. In DNA form, the CDR3 reads TGTGCCTGTAACAGGGGAATCGGCACAGATACGCAGTATTTT.

The rearrangement uses TRBV6-6 and TRBJ1-5; D is unresolved. Trimming left V 6 bases short and J 8 bases short, with 8 bases between. The CDR3 runs to 11 residues. Germline assignment: CDR1 MNHNY and CDR2 SVGAGI (reference sequence). This CDR3 is CASSHAEPQHF. The CDR3, as DNA: TGTGCCAGCAGCCATGCGGAGCCCCAGCATTTT.

The chain uses TRBV14 and TRBJ2-7; TRBD1 is a possible D gene (6 bases). The CDR3 covers 16 residues. V gave up 3 bases and J gave up 4 bases, with 19 bases separating them. Germline V gene lookup returns CDR1 SGHDN and CDR2 FVKESK. The CDR3 bases are TGTGCCAGCAGCCAGCTGAGCAGGGGAAAGGTTTACGAGCAGTACTTC. It encodes CASSQLSRGKVYEQYF.

This clone was seen a handful of times. The chain has TRBV19 and TRBJ2-7; D gene unclear. Deletions cut 10 bases from V and 9 bases from J, with 19 bases between. This CDR3 has 12 amino acids. From germline, CDR1 is LNHDA and CDR2 SQIVND (reference sequence). As DNA, the CDR3 is TGTGCCAATCTCTGCCCCAGGAACGGGCAGTACTTC. This sequence encodes CANLCPRNGQYF.

The DNA for the CDR3 is TGTGCCAGCAGTCCCCCTGACAACTATGGCTACACCTTC. It yields the protein CASSPPDNYGYTF. V usage is TRBV28 and J usage is TRBJ1-2, with unresolved D. This CDR3 has 13 amino acids. Germline V gene data show CDR1 as MDHEN and CDR2 as SYDVKM. V lost 5 bases, J lost 2 bases, and 9 bases lay in between.

This chain joins TRBV19 and TRBJ2-1; D is ambiguous. This CDR3 comprises 13 residues. Trimming left V 5 bases short and J 5 bases short, with 10 bases between. The germline CDR1 and CDR2 sequences are LNHDA and SQIVND (reference sequence). The CDR3 spells CASSQDGNNEQFF. The CDR3 DNA reads as TGTGCCAGTAGTCAAGACGGAAACAATGAGCAGTTCTTC.

The chain has TRBV5-6 and TRBJ1-3, with a possible D match to TRBD1 (5 bases). CDR1 is SGHDT and CDR2 is YYEEEE in the germline V gene. V was clipped by 4 bases and J by 1 base, with 12 bases between them. The CDR3 spans 15 residues. CDR3 in amino acids: CASSPWGGSGNTIYF. CDR3 sequence (DNA): TGTGCCAGCAGCCCATGGGGGGGATCTGGAAACACCATATATTTT.

The chain couples TRBV9 to TRBJ1-2; tentatively, D is TRBD1 (6 bases). The CDR3 is 17 amino acids. Trimming shortened V by 0 bases and J by 8 bases, and 23 bases separated the two germline ends. Germline V lookup: CDR1 SGDLS, CDR2 YYNGEE. The DNA of the CDR3 is TGTGCCAGCAGCGTAGAATGGACAGCCCACGATCAGATCGGCTACACCTTC. It is translated as CASSVEWTAHDQIGYTF. Complete variable domain (other parts from reference TRBV9 and TRBJ1-2): DSGVTQTPKHLITATGQRVTLRCSPRSGDLSVYWYQQSLDQGLQFLIQYYNGEERAKGNILERFSAQQFPDLHSELNLSSLELGDSALYFCASSVEWTAHDQIGYTFGSGTRLTVV.

J is TRBJ1-5 and V is TRBV4-2, with TRBD1 matching over 9 bases. The V gene end was trimmed by 0 bases and the J gene end by 2 bases; junction bases not matched to a gene: 5. Germline V CDR1 and CDR2: LGHNA, YNFKEQ. This CDR3 is 17 amino acids long. This chain's CDR3 is CASSQEGQGLGNQPQHF. The CDR3 bases are TGTGCCAGCAGCCAAGAGGGACAGGGTTTGGGCAATCAGCCCCAGCATTTT.

CDR3 sequence reads: CASSQHSLGRYEQYF. CDR3 DNA: TGTGCCAGCAGCCAACACTCACTAGGGAGGTACGAGCAGTACTTC. This sequence joins TRBV3-1 (or the pseudogene TRBV3-2) and TRBJ2-7; possible D gene TRBD2, 6 bases. CDR1 and CDR2 from the germline V gene are LGHDT and YNNKEL (reference sequence). The CDR3 has 15 amino acids. V was trimmed by 2 bases and J by 4 bases, leaving 15 bases between them.

This clone was recorded once. This chain links TRBV21-1 with TRBJ2-5. TRBV21-1 is a listed pseudogene. The CDR3 has 10 residues. The CDR3 reads CASRYLAQYF. The CDR3 DNA sequence: TGTGCCAGCCGATACCTCGCCCAGTACTTC.

Only one count was recorded for this clone. This rearrangement joins TRBV7-9 to TRBJ2-5; D is ambiguous. Trimming left V 5 bases short and J 2 bases short, with 12 bases between. The CDR3 is made up of 14 amino acids. Germline loops: CDR1 SEHNR, CDR2 FQNEAQ (reference sequence). CDR3 amino acids: CASSPRRVQETQYF. Here the CDR3 DNA reads TGTGCCAGCAGCCCACGACGGGTTCAAGAGACCCAGTACTTC.

This chain connects TRBV3-1 (or the pseudogene TRBV3-2) to TRBJ1-2; TRBD1 matches at 9 bases. The V gene's germline CDR1 is LGHDT and CDR2 YNNKEL (reference sequence). The J segment lost 4 bases and the V segment lost 4 bases, leaving 1 base of the junction unmatched. The CDR3 spans 13 residues. CDR3 residues: CASSPTGGYGYTF. The DNA of the CDR3 is TGTGCCAGCAGCCCGACAGGGGGCTATGGCTACACCTTC.

This chain uses TRBV3-1 (or the pseudogene TRBV3-2) with TRBJ2-1; TRBD2 is a possible D gene (6 bases). V was cut by 0 bases and J by 8 bases, with 17 bases left in between. Per the germline V gene, CDR1 is LGHDT and CDR2 is YNNKEL (reference sequence). The CDR3 has 16 amino acids. The CDR3 bases are TGTGCCAGCAGCCAAGATCTAGCGCGGGGACGCGATGAGCAGTTCTTC. It is translated as CASSQDLARGRDEQFF.

The J gene is TRBJ1-5, the V gene TRBV18; a weak D match, TRBD1 (5 bases). The CDR3 consists of 13 residues. V was shortened by 5 bases and J by 7 bases, with 12 bases between the two germline ends. The germline CDR1 and CDR2 sequences are KGHSH and LQKENI. This chain's CDR3 is CASSGGEGQPQHF. The CDR3 DNA is TGTGCCAGCTCAGGTGGGGAGGGGCAGCCCCAGCATTTT. Drawing the rest from reference TRBV18 and TRBJ1-5, the complete variable domain is NAGVMQNPRHLVRRRGQEARLRCSPMKGHSHVYWYRQLPEEGLKFMVYLQKENIIDESGMPKERFSAEFPKEGPSILRIQQVVRGDSAAYFCASSGGEGQPQHFGDGTRLSIL.

This clone was found a few times. The chain has TRBV7-2 and TRBJ1-4; TRBD1 might be the D (6 bases). Germline values: CDR1 SGHTA, CDR2 FQGNSA. The CDR3 sequence is 14 residues long. V dropped 6 bases and J dropped 2 bases, with 10 bases sitting between them. The DNA of the CDR3 is TGTGCCAGCAGTTACAGGGTCACTAATGAAAAACTGTTTTTT. Residues: CASSYRVTNEKLFF.